Presented here are 21 T cell receptor beta chains from one specimen sequenced in a study of T cells in Graves' hyperthyroidism and ophthalmopathy. Amplified TCR beta CDR3 regions derived from RNA transcripts. The HTBI primer set drove a first-round RT-PCR of the TCR CDR3. TCRdb re-called the multiplex PCR reads through MiXCR, storing one row per CDR3 protein. This sample yields approximately 560,000 distinct CDR3 sequences, of which about a sixth are seen a single time; under 8% belongs to the top ten. The sequenced sample was blood. The receptors here all came from a woman under 40 with Graves' hyperthyroidism.

This clonotype was counted ten times or more. J is TRBJ1-1 and V is TRBV7-9, with 8 bases matching TRBD1. The junction had 6 bases not matched to a gene; V was cut back by 3 bases and J by 3 bases. The CDR3 consists of 15 residues. Germline CDR1 reads SEHNR; CDR2 reads FQNEAQ (reference sequence). The CDR3 DNA is TGTGCCAGCAGCTTGGCCAGGGGGCCCGACACTGAAGCTTTCTTT. This gives the protein CASSLARGPDTEAFF.

This clonotype showed up many times. The genes are TRBV20-1 and TRBJ2-3; 10 nucleotides match TRBD2. The V segment lost 0 bases and the J segment 6 bases; nucleotides outside the gene matches: 3. Per the germline V gene, CDR1 is DFQATT and CDR2 is SNEGSKA (reference sequence). This CDR3 has 14 residues. Here the CDR3 DNA reads TGCAGTGCTAGAGATGGTAGCGGGAGGGATACGCAGTATTTT. Its protein is CSARDGSGRDTQYF.

This clonotype showed up many times. The rearrangement uses TRBV14 and TRBJ2-7; 7 bases fit TRBD1. V was pared by 10 bases and J by 5 bases, with 8 bases of the junction left unmatched. The CDR3 sequence is 12 residues long. Germline loops: CDR1 SGHDN, CDR2 FVKESK. DNA for the CDR3: TGTGCCAAAAGACAGGGCAGGGACGAGCAGTACTTC. Protein: CAKRQGRDEQYF.

This clonotype showed up just a few times. The rearrangement joins TRBV6-6 to TRBJ2-7; a weak D match, TRBD2 (6 bases). Germline CDR1 reads MNHNY; CDR2 reads SVGAGI (reference sequence). The CDR3 totals 15 residues. Trimming took off 2 bases at V and 6 bases at J, with 17 bases between the two ends. The CDR3 DNA follows: TGTGCCAGCAGTTACGAAGGACTACCAACTTCCGAGCAGTACTTC. Protein product: CASSYEGLPTSEQYF.

At least ten counts were recorded for this clonotype. V is TRBV7-2 and J is TRBJ1-4; possibly TRBD1 for D (5 bases). This CDR3 comprises 15 residues. Trimming removed 2 bases from V and 11 bases from J, with 18 bases in between. Germline values: CDR1 SGHTA, CDR2 FQGNSA. The CDR3 here is CASSLRGVREGKLFF. In DNA form, the CDR3 reads TGTGCCAGCAGCTTACGAGGCGTCAGGGAGGGGAAACTGTTTTTT.

V and J are TRBV6-2 or TRBV6-3 and TRBJ1-3; D uncertain. The CDR3 loop spans 14 amino acids. V was shortened by 2 bases and J by 0 bases, with 5 bases between the two germline ends. The germline gives CDR1 MNHEY, CDR2 SVGEGT. DNA for the CDR3: TGTGCCAGCAGTTACATCGGCTCTGGAAACACCATATATTTT. Translating gives CASSYIGSGNTIYF.

This chain links TRBV12-5 with TRBJ1-6; D possibly corresponds to TRBD1 (5 bases). Germline-derived CDR1 and CDR2 are LGHNT and FRNRAP. Trimming removed 0 bases at V and 1 base at J, with 16 bases between. CDR3 length equals 19 residues. The CDR3 reads CASGLVLGVPRSYNSPLHF. The DNA for the CDR3 is TGTGCTAGTGGTTTGGTACTGGGGGTGCCTCGGTCCTATAATTCACCCCTCCACTTT.

The chain uses TRBV6-2 or TRBV6-3 and TRBJ2-2, with D tentatively TRBD1 or TRBD2 (5 bases each). The germline V and J ends were trimmed by 2 bases and 6 bases, with 10 bases remaining between them. CDR1 and CDR2 (germline): MNHEY, SVGEGT. This CDR3 has 14 amino acids. The CDR3: CASSYQRGAGELFF. The CDR3 DNA reads as TGTGCCAGCAGTTACCAGAGGGGTGCCGGGGAGCTGTTTTTT.

This clonotype came up many times. The chain joins TRBV20-1 to TRBJ2-3; D call uncertain. The CDR3 consists of 14 residues. V was trimmed by 5 bases and J by 0 bases, leaving 12 bases between them. Germline V CDR1 and CDR2: DFQATT, SNEGSKA (reference sequence). CDR3 sequence reads: CSARTQTSTDTQYF. CDR3 sequence (DNA): TGCAGTGCTCGGACCCAAACTAGCACAGATACGCAGTATTTT.

This clonotype has at least ten counts. The chain couples TRBV27 to TRBJ2-1, with 15 bases that match TRBD2. The CDR3 is 15 residues long. CDR1 MNHEY and CDR2 SMNVEV come from the germline V gene (reference sequence). J was trimmed by 14 bases and V by 6 bases; bases with no gene match: 11. CDR3 nucleotides: TGTGCCAGCAGCCAAGGGACTAGCGGGGGGCGGTTTGAGTTCTTC. Protein product: CASSQGTSGGRFEFF.

In its sample, this clonotype was seen many times. This sequence may be a read error, since a much larger clone differs from it by one base. The chain links TRBV11-2 to TRBJ2-7; no firm D call. Trimming cost V 0 bases and J 0 bases, with 6 bases left between them. The CDR3 covers 14 residues. Germline lookup yields CDR1 SGHAT and CDR2 FQNNGV. The CDR3 DNA follows: TGTGCCAGCAGCTTAGACACGAGCTCCTACGAGCAGTACTTC. The encoded protein is CASSLDTSSYEQYF.

There are many counts of this clonotype. The gene calls are TRBV28 and TRBJ1-6; 8 bases map to TRBD1. Germline trimming cut 6 bases from V and 7 bases from J; bases unmatched to any gene: 8. Germline assignment: CDR1 MDHEN and CDR2 SYDVKM. The CDR3 is 15 residues long. In nucleotides, the CDR3 is TGTGCCAGCAGAGATCAGGGGGCGCGAAATTCACCCCTCCACTTT. Protein: CASRDQGARNSPLHF. Using reference TRBV28 and TRBJ1-6 for the parts outside the CDR3, the full variable domain is DVKVTQSSRYLVKRTGEKVFLECVQDMDHENMFWYRQDPGLGLRLIYFSYDVKMKEKGDIPEGYSVSREKKERFSLILESASTNQTSMYLCASRDQGARNSPLHFGNGTRLTVT.

This clonotype occurred many times. This sequence joins TRBV2 and TRBJ1-5; D call uncertain. V was trimmed by 7 bases and J by 0 bases, leaving 7 bases between them. The germline CDR1 and CDR2 sequences are SNHLY and FYNNEI. CDR3 size: 13 residues. CDR3 amino acids: CASTRYSNQPQHF. The CDR3 DNA follows: TGTGCCAGCACCAGGTATAGCAATCAGCCCCAGCATTTT.

V usage is TRBV29-1 and J usage is TRBJ1-1; the D gene is possibly TRBD1 (5 bases). The germline gives CDR1 SQVTM, CDR2 ANQGSEA. V gave up 3 bases and J gave up 0 bases, with 14 bases separating them. This CDR3 is 15 amino acids long. In DNA, the CDR3 is TGCAGCGTTGATGTCGTCGGGGGTCTGAACACTGAAGCTTTCTTT. It yields the protein CSVDVVGGLNTEAFF.

In its sample, this clonotype was seen many times. The gene calls are TRBV6-1 and TRBJ2-7; no definite D call. V was cut by 6 bases and J by 5 bases, with 17 bases left in between. Per the germline V gene, CDR1 is MNHNS and CDR2 is SASEGT. The CDR3 is made up of 14 amino acids. The chain's CDR3 is CASSQGRTLDEQYF. As DNA, the CDR3 is TGTGCCAGCAGCCAAGGACGGACCCTCGACGAGCAGTACTTC.

This clonotype was observed at least ten times. The rearrangement joins TRBV5-1 to TRBJ1-5; possible D gene TRBD1, 5 bases. There are 13 residues in the CDR3. Germline loops: CDR1 SGHRS, CDR2 YFSETQ. V lost 4 bases to trimming and J lost 6 bases, with 11 bases between them. The CDR3 loop reads CASSPTGTQPQHF. The CDR3 region has the DNA TGCGCCAGCAGCCCCACGGGGACTCAGCCCCAGCATTTT.

In this sample, this clonotype turned up a few times. The junction does not match germline at one end; this may be a read error. The V and J genes are TRBV7-2 and TRBJ2-7; 9 bases are shared with TRBD2. CDR1 is SGHTA, CDR2 FQGNSA, per germline. The CDR3 is 15 residues long. The DNA for the CDR3 is TGTGCCAGCAGCTTTGTAGCGGGAGAGGGCAACGAGCAGTGCTTC. Translating gives CASSFVAGEGNEQCF. Complete variable domain (other parts from reference TRBV7-2 and TRBJ2-7): GAGVSQSPSNKVTEKGKDVELRCDPISGHTALYWYRQSLGQGLEFLIYFQGNSAPDKSGLPSDRFSAERTGGSVSTLTIQRTQQEDSAVYLCASSFVAGEGNEQCFGPGTRLTVT.

This clonotype appeared a few times. The chain joins TRBV19 to TRBJ2-2, with D possibly matching TRBD1 (5 bases). Germline V CDR1 and CDR2: LNHDA, SQIVND (reference sequence). With 1 base removed from V and 7 bases from J, the gap between germline ends came to 7 bases. This CDR3 contains 13 residues. Here the CDR3 reads CASSIGDSGELFF. The CDR3 nucleotides are TGTGCCAGTAGTATAGGCGACAGCGGGGAGCTGTTTTTT.

Concerning this clonotype: This may stem from a read error, because a much larger clone lies one nucleotide away. The chain recombines TRBV15 with TRBJ2-7; 10 bases align to TRBD1. Germline CDR1 is LNHNV and CDR2 is YYDKDF (reference sequence). This CDR3 has 14 residues. The junction had 2 bases not matched to a gene; V was cut back by 3 bases and J by 3 bases. Here the CDR3 DNA reads TGTGCCACCAGCAGGCGGACAGGGGGCTACGAGCAGTACTTC. Its protein is CATSRRTGGYEQYF. The full variable domain, completed using reference TRBV15 and TRBJ2-7, is DAMVIQNPRYQVTQFGKPVTLSCSQTLNHNVMYWYQQKSSQAPKLLFHYYDKDFNNEADTPDNFQSRRPNTSFCFLDIRSPGLGDTAMYLCATSRRTGGYEQYFGPGTRLTVT.

The chain combines TRBV7-8 with TRBJ2-2; maybe TRBD1 (5 bases). Germline V gene data show CDR1 as SGHVS and CDR2 as FQNEAQ. V lost 5 bases and J lost 3, with 13 bases in between. The CDR3 has 15 amino acids. This CDR3 is CASSPTTVHTGELFF. The CDR3 DNA is TGTGCCAGCAGCCCAACGACAGTCCACACCGGGGAGCTGTTTTTT.

Only a few counts were recorded for this clonotype. V is TRBV27 and J is TRBJ1-4; D might be TRBD1 (6 bases). Germline values: CDR1 MNHEY, CDR2 SMNVEV (reference sequence). Trimming removed 6 bases at V and 1 base at J, with 9 bases between. This CDR3 has 14 amino acids. The CDR3 region is CASRRQETNEKLFF. The CDR3 region has the DNA TGTGCCAGCAGGCGACAGGAAACTAATGAAAAACTGTTTTTT. The full variable domain, rest sourced from reference TRBV27 and TRBJ1-4, is EAQVTQNPRYLITVTGKKLTVTCSQNMNHEYMSWYRQDPGLGLRQIYYSMNVEVTDKGDVPEGYKVSRKEKRNFPLILESPSPNQTSLYFCASRRQETNEKLFFGSGTQLSVL.